Shown below are 27 T cell receptor beta chains from a single sample sequenced in a study of T cell repertoires in cytomegalovirus infection. TCRdb re-analysed the reads in MiXCR, keeping a single row per CDR3 protein. The sample lists 300,000 to 450,000 distinct CDR3 sequences; 15% to 20% were seen once. Sequencing input: PBMCs. These receptors were obtained from a human donor in good health (CMV status not recorded). Some clones in this sample may be carry-over from other donors' samples.

In this sample, this clonotype turned up a few times. The chain joins TRBV5-4 to TRBJ2-5; perhaps TRBD1 as D (6 bases). The germline V and J ends were trimmed by 9 bases and 1 base, with 19 bases remaining between them. The CDR3 is made up of 15 amino acids. CDR1 and CDR2 from the germline V gene are SGHNT and YYREEE (reference sequence). The CDR3: CATTRGSEGQETQYF. The CDR3 DNA reads TGTGCCACCACGAGGGGGAGTGAAGGCCAAGAGACCCAGTACTTC.

The V and J genes are TRBV12-3 or TRBV12-4 and TRBJ2-7; 8 positions match TRBD2. Trimming removed 9 bases from V and 0 bases from J; junction bases left unmatched: 13. The CDR3 has 16 amino acids. In nucleotides, the CDR3 is TGTGCCAGGGAATTAAGTGGGGGGACTAGCTCCTACGAGCAGTACTTC. It yields the protein CARELSGGTSSYEQYF.

This sequence joins TRBV2 and TRBJ2-1; a weak D match, TRBD1 (5 bases). V was clipped by 1 base and J by 7 bases, with 20 bases between them. This CDR3 comprises 17 residues. Germline V CDR1 and CDR2: SNHLY, FYNNEI. CDR3 nucleotides: TGTGCCAGCAGTGAAGTCGCATCGACAGCGCAACTAAATGAGCAGTTCTTC. This sequence encodes CASSEVASTAQLNEQFF.

This clonotype was detected many times. The CDR3 spells CASSTRQATEGEAFF. CDR3 nucleotides: TGTGCCAGCAGCACCCGACAGGCGACGGAGGGTGAAGCTTTCTTT. The V gene is TRBV7-6, the J gene TRBJ1-1; D is perhaps TRBD1 (6 bases). The CDR3 totals 15 residues. CDR1 is SGHVS and CDR2 is FNYEAQ in the germline V gene. Trimming took 5 bases from V and 7 from J, leaving 20 bases between them.

Of note for this clonotype: Since no conserved phenylalanine or tryptophan closes the CDR3, a read error is the likely cause. Because the CDR3's place on the DNA is in doubt, the DNA is left out and the CDR3 is given as listed by TCRdb. The chain couples TRBV7-2 to TRBJ2-7; the listed D gene, TRBD1, was not tested against the DNA. The CDR3 extends over 14 residues, inclusive of both ends. In germline, CDR1 is SGHTA, CDR2 FQGNSA. CDR3 loop: CARSLGTGGREHSS.

The chain links TRBV2 to TRBJ1-4; D call uncertain. Germline lookup yields CDR1 SNHLY and CDR2 FYNNEI. This CDR3 spans 16 amino acids. V was clipped by 4 bases and J by 4 bases, with 16 bases between them. The CDR3 protein is CASSVTAETINEKLFF. The DNA of the CDR3 is TGTGCCAGCAGTGTCACAGCAGAGACCATTAATGAAAAACTGTTTTTT.

This clonotype was seen a few times. CDR3 amino acids: CASSADSYTDTQYF. The CDR3 nucleotides read TGTGCCAGCAGTGCGGACAGCTACACAGATACGCAGTATTTT. The chain carries TRBV2 and TRBJ2-3, with D possibly being TRBD1 (6 bases). V was pared by 4 bases and J by 2 bases, with 10 bases between. Germline CDR1 is SNHLY and CDR2 is FYNNEI. The CDR3 is made up of 14 amino acids.

This clonotype was seen only a few times. The V call is TRBV7-2, the J call TRBJ1-6, with 9 bases identical to TRBD1. The V segment lost 4 bases and the J segment 0 bases; nucleotides outside the gene matches: 1. The CDR3 is 16 residues long. Per the germline V gene, CDR1 is SGHTA and CDR2 is FQGNSA. CDR3 DNA sequence: TGTGCCAGCAGCTCGGACAGGGGCTCCTATAATTCACCCCTCCACTTT. It codes for CASSSDRGSYNSPLHF.

The table lists this clonotype with many counts. This rearrangement joins TRBV6-1 to TRBJ1-1; 11 bases map to TRBD1. The CDR3 runs 16 residues. Germline-derived CDR1 and CDR2 are MNHNS and SASEGT. J was trimmed by 4 bases and V by 6 bases; bases with no gene match: 10. For the CDR3, the DNA is TGTGCCAGCAGCACCTGGACAGGGGGCCGGAGCACTGAAGCTTTCTTT. Translated: CASSTWTGGRSTEAFF.

The chain combines TRBV29-1 with TRBJ2-7; D not certain. V was pared by 4 bases and J by 2 bases, with 9 bases between. The germline V gene has CDR1 SQVTM and CDR2 ANQGSEA. This CDR3 is 12 amino acids long. In nucleotides, the CDR3 is TGCAGCGTTGTCCTGACAACCTACGAGCAGTACTTC. It specifies CSVVLTTYEQYF.

The V call is TRBV7-2, the J call TRBJ2-3; TRBD1 matches 7 bases. V dropped 8 bases and J dropped 1; count of bases not matched to a gene: 6. The CDR3 contains 14 residues. Germline V gene lookup returns CDR1 SGHTA and CDR2 FQGNSA. CDR3 in amino acids: CASQQGWGTDTQYF. The CDR3 DNA reads TGTGCCAGCCAACAGGGGTGGGGCACAGATACGCAGTATTTT.

The rearrangement joins TRBV19 to TRBJ1-3; no clear D. The germline gives CDR1 LNHDA, CDR2 SQIVND (reference sequence). V lost 5 bases, J lost 3 bases, and 8 bases lay in between. This CDR3 region has 13 residues. CDR3: CASSLLDGNTIYF. CDR3 nucleotides: TGTGCCAGTAGTCTCTTGGATGGAAACACCATATATTTT.

The chain links TRBV5-1 to TRBJ1-3; D unclear. The CDR3 is 13 residues long. Per germline, CDR1 SGHRS and CDR2 YFSETQ. V lost 1 base, J lost 1 base, and 3 bases lay in between. The DNA for the CDR3 is TGCGCCAGCAGCTTGCAATCTGGAAACACCATATATTTT. Protein sequence: CASSLQSGNTIYF.

This clonotype was seen a handful of times. This chain connects TRBV28 to TRBJ1-2, with no clear D. V lost 3 bases and J 8 bases, leaving 16 bases between the germline ends. This CDR3 contains 14 residues. The germline V gene encodes CDR1 MDHEN and CDR2 SYDVKM. CDR3 amino acids: CASSFIGTVRGYTF. DNA for the CDR3: TGTGCCAGCAGTTTTATCGGCACGGTGAGGGGCTACACCTTC.

Comments on this clonotype: The junction and the germline gene differ at one end; a read error may be behind it. The gene calls are TRBV20-1 and TRBJ2-1; D possibly uses TRBD1 or TRBD2 (5 bases each). This CDR3 is built from 12 residues. CDR1 and CDR2 from the germline V gene are DFQATT and SNEGSKA (reference sequence). The CDR3 is CSARDLGDYQIF. In DNA, the CDR3 is TGCAGTGCTAGAGATCTGGGGGATTACCAGATCTTC.

This clonotype has at least ten counts. The rearrangement links TRBV7-8 to TRBJ1-4; unclear D gene. V shed 2 bases and J shed 7 bases, with 14 bases lying between them. The CDR3 loop spans 15 amino acids. Per the germline V gene, CDR1 is SGHVS and CDR2 is FQNEAQ. CDR3 sequence reads: CASSLNPHGSEKLFF. CDR3 DNA sequence: TGTGCCAGCAGCTTAAACCCGCATGGGAGTGAAAAACTGTTTTTT.

This clonotype has more than one count but fewer than ten. The chain joins TRBV24-1 to TRBJ2-1; 10 bases are a match to TRBD2. The germline V gene encodes CDR1 KGHDR and CDR2 SFDVKD. Unmatched junction bases numbered 9, after V lost 9 bases and J lost 8 bases. This CDR3 region has 14 residues. CDR3 protein: CATGASGSFYEQFF. The CDR3 bases are TGTGCCACCGGGGCTAGCGGGAGCTTCTATGAGCAGTTCTTC.

This clonotype showed up many times. The rearrangement links TRBV12-3 or TRBV12-4 to TRBJ2-7, with D perhaps TRBD1 (6 bases). Trimming took off 3 bases at V and 3 bases at J, with 9 bases between the two ends. The CDR3 sequence is 13 residues long. CDR3 nucleotides: TGTGCCAGCAGTTTCCAGGGGAACTACGAGCAGTACTTC. This translates into CASSFQGNYEQYF.

J is TRBJ1-4 and V is TRBV15, with 10 bases aligning to TRBD1. The CDR3 is made up of 15 amino acids. After removal of 4 bases from V and 7 bases from J, the junction contained 6 bases not matched to a gene. CDR1 is LNHNV, CDR2 YYDKDF, per germline (reference sequence). DNA for the CDR3: TGTGCCACCAGCACTCGGACAGGGGGAATTGAAAAACTGTTTTTT. Encoded protein: CATSTRTGGIEKLFF.

In its sample, this clonotype was seen a few times. This chain uses TRBV7-2 with TRBJ2-2; D is possibly TRBD1 (5 bases). Germline CDR1 and CDR2: SGHTA and FQGNSA. This CDR3 has 14 residues. The V gene lost 5 bases and the J gene lost 3 bases, with 10 bases spanning the gap. CDR3 DNA: TGTGCCAGCAGCCTCGACAGATACACCGGGGAGCTGTTTTTT. Its protein product is CASSLDRYTGELFF.

This clonotype was recorded a few times. The V gene is TRBV2, the J gene TRBJ1-6, with D maybe TRBD1 (5 bases). This CDR3 contains 17 residues. Trimming left V 7 bases short and J 2 bases short, with 18 bases between. The germline V gene has CDR1 SNHLY and CDR2 FYNNEI. CDR3 protein: CASISPNQGPYNSPLHF. CDR3 DNA sequence: TGTGCCAGCATCTCCCCAAACCAGGGACCCTATAATTCACCCCTCCACTTT.

This clonotype was counted at least ten times. The V gene is TRBV6-5, the J gene TRBJ2-5; 7 bases align to TRBD1. The germline gives CDR1 MNHEY, CDR2 SVGAGI. The ends lost 6 bases at V and 0 bases at J; junction bases unmatched: 16. The length of the CDR3 is 18 residues. CDR3 DNA sequence: TGTGCCAGCAGCCCTGCCCTTGGGGGCAGGGGGTACCAAGAGACCCAGTACTTC. It is translated as CASSPALGGRGYQETQYF.

This clonotype was recorded a few times. V usage is TRBV6-2 or TRBV6-3 and J usage is TRBJ1-1; D not certain. The V end lost 5 bases, the J end lost 3 bases, and 13 bases lay between the germline ends. This CDR3 region has 14 residues. Germline lookup yields CDR1 MNHEY and CDR2 SVGEGT. The CDR3 sequence: CASSQWKIDTEAFF. In DNA, the CDR3 is TGTGCCAGCAGTCAGTGGAAGATTGACACTGAAGCTTTCTTT.

The rearrangement joins TRBV9 to TRBJ2-2, with D unresolved. The V and J ends lost 1 base and 1 base respectively, with 14 bases between them. Looked up from germline, CDR1 is SGDLS and CDR2 is YYNGEE. The CDR3 runs 17 residues. In DNA form, the CDR3 reads TGTGCCAGCAGCGTAAACCCATACGGCGGGAACACCGGGGAGCTGTTTTTT. The encoded protein is CASSVNPYGGNTGELFF.

This clonotype was recorded a few times. This chain links TRBV6-2 or TRBV6-3 with TRBJ2-3, with D possibly TRBD2 on 7 matching bases. V was clipped by 2 bases and J by 1 base, with 22 bases between them. The CDR3 consists of 19 residues. Looked up from germline, CDR1 is MNHEY and CDR2 is SVGEGT. CDR3 protein: CASSYESRGAPHRTDTQYF. CDR3 in DNA: TGTGCCAGCAGTTACGAGTCACGGGGGGCTCCCCACCGCACAGATACGCAGTATTTT.

This clonotype was found a few times. The genes are TRBV4-2 and TRBJ2-5; no clear D. The CDR3 totals 14 residues. Germline values: CDR1 LGHNA, CDR2 YNFKEQ. Trimming pared 1 base from V and 0 bases from J, leaving 6 bases between. The CDR3 sequence is CASSQVGYQETQYF. CDR3 DNA sequence: TGTGCCAGCAGCCAAGTGGGCTACCAAGAGACCCAGTACTTC.

This clonotype was seen repeatedly, ten times or more. This chain joins TRBV28 and TRBJ2-6; a possible D gene is TRBD1 (5 bases). The germline V gene has CDR1 MDHEN and CDR2 SYDVKM. V dropped 4 bases and J dropped 6 bases, with 10 bases sitting between them. The CDR3 extends over 14 amino acids. The CDR3 nucleotides read TGTGCCAGCAGTTCAGGGCTCGTGGCCAACGTCCTGACTTTC. It codes for CASSSGLVANVLTF.